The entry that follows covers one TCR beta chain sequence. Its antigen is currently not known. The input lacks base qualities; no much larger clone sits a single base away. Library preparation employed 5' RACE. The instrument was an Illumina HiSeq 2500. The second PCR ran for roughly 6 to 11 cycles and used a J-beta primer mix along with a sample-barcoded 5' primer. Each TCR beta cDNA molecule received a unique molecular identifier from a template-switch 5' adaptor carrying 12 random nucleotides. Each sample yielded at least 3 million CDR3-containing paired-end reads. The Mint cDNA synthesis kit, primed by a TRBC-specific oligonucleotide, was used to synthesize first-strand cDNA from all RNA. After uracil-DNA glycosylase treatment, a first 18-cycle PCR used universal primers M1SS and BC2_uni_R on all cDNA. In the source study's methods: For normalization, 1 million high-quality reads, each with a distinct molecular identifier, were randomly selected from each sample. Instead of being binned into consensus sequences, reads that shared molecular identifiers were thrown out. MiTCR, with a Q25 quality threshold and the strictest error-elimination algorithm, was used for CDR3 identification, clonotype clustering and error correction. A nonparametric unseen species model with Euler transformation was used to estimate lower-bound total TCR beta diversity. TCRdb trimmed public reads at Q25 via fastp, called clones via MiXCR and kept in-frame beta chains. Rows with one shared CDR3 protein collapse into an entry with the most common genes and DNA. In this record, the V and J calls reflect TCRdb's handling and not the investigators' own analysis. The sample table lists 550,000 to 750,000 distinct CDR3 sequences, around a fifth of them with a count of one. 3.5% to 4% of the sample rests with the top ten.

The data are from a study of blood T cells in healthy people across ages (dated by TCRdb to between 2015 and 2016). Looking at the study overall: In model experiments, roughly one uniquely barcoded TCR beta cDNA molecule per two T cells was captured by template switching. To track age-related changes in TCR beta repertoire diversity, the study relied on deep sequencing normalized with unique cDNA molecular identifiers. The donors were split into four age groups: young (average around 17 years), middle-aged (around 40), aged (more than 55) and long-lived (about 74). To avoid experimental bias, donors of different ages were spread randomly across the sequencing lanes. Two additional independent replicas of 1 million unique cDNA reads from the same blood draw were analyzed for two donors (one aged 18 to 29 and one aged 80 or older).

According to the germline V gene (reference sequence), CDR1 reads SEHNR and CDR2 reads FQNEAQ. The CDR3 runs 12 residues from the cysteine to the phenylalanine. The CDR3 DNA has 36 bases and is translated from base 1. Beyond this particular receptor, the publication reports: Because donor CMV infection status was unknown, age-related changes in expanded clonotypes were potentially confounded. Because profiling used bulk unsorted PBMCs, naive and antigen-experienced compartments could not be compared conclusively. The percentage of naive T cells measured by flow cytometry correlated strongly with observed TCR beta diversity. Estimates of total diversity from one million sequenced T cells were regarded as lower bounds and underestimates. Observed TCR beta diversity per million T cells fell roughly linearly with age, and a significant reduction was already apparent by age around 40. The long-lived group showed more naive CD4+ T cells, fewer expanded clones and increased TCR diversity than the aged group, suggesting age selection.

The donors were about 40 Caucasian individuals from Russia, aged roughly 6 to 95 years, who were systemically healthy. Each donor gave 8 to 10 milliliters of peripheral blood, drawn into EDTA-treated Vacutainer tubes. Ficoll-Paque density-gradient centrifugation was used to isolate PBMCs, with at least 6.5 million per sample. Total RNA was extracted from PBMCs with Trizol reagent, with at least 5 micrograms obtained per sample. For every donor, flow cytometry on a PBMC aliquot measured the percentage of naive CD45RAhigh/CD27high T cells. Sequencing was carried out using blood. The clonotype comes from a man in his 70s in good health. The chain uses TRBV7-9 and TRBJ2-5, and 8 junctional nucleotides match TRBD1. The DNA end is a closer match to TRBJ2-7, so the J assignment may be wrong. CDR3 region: CASRAGGDEQYF. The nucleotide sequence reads TGTGCCAGCAGGGCAGGGGGCGACGAGCAGTACTTC.